The source of this T cell receptor (beta chain) is a study of CD8 T cells in Susac syndrome. Random hexamers were used to reverse transcribe an amount of about 0.45 to 1 ug RNA. The amplification used immunoSEQ multiplex PCR on TCR beta CDR3; it spanned 54 Vbeta and 13 Jbeta. TCRdb re-called the immunoSEQ multiplex PCR reads with MiXCR, one entry per CDR3 protein. The repertoire includes about 140,000 distinct CDR3 sequences, over 85% of them detected once, and about 0.26% sits in the top ten. The V gene's germline CDR1 is KGHSH and CDR2 LQKENI. The J segment lost 2 bases and the V segment lost 5 bases, leaving 4 bases of the junction unmatched. The CDR3 is 16 residues long.

The origin of this receptor is a human donor in good health. The sequenced sample consisted of CD8+ T cells from PBMCs. The chain joins TRBV18 to TRBJ2-5; 14 bases are a match to TRBD2. The CDR3 DNA is TGTGCCAGCTCAGCCTGGACTAGCGGGAGGCAAGAGACCCAGTACTTC. It yields the protein CASSAWTSGRQETQYF.